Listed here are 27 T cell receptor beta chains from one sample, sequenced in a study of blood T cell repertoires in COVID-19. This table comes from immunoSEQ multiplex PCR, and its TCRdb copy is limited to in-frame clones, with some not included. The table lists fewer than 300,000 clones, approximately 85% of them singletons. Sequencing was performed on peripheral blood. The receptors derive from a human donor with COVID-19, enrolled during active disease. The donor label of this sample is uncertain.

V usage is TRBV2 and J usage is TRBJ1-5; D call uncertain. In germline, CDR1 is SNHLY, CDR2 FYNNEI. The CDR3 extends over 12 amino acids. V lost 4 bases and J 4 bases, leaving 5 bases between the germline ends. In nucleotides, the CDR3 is TGTGCCAGCAGTGGTACTAATCAGCCCCAGCATTTT. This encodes CASSGTNQPQHF.

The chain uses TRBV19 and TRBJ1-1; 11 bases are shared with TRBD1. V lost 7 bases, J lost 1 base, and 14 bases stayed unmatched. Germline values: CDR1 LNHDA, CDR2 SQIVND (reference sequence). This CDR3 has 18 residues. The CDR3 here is CASTYRRDRGLQNTEAFF. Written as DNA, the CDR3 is TGTGCCAGTACCTATCGCCGGGACAGGGGGTTACAGAACACTGAAGCTTTCTTT.

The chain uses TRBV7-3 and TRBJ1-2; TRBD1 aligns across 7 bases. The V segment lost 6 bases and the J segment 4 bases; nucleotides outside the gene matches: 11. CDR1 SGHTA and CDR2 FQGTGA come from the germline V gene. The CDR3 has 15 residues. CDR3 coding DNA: TGTGCCAGCAGGAAAGGGACAGCCGAGAGCTATGGCTACACCTTC. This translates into CASRKGTAESYGYTF.

This chain's CDR3 is CATLNPGRREAFF. CDR3 sequence (DNA): TGTGCCACCCTCAATCCAGGGAGGCGAGAAGCTTTCTTT. V usage is TRBV28 and J usage is TRBJ1-1; possibly TRBD1 for D (5 bases). V dropped 10 bases and J dropped 8 bases, with 20 bases sitting between them. This CDR3 region has 13 residues. CDR1 and CDR2 (germline): MDHEN, SYDVKM.

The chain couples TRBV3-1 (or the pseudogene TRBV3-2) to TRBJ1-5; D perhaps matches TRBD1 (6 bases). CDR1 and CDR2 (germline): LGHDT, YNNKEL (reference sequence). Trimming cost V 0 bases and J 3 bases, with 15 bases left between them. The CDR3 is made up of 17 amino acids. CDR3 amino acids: CASSQDLSRDINQPQHF. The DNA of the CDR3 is TGTGCCAGCAGCCAAGATCTTTCGAGGGACATCAATCAGCCCCAGCATTTT.

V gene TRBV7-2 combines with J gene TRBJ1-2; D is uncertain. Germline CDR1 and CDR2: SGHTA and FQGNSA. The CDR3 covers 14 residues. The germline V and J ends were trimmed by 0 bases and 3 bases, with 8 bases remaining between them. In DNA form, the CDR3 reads TGTGCCAGCAGCTTAGCACGTGCGGACTATGGCTACACCTTC. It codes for CASSLARADYGYTF.

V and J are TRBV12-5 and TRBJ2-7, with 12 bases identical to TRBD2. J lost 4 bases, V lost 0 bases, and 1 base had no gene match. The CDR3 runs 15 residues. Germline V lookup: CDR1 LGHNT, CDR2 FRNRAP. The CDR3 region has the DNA TGTGCTAGTGGTTTGGTTACTAGCGGGAGGTACGAGCAGTACTTC. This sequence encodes CASGLVTSGRYEQYF.

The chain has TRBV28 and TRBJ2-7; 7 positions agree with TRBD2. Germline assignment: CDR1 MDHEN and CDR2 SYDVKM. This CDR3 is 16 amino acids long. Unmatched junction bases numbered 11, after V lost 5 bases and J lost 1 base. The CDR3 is CASSRREAAPSYEQYF. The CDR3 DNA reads TGTGCCAGCAGTCGACGGGAGGCAGCCCCGTCCTACGAGCAGTACTTC. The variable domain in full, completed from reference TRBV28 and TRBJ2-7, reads DVKVTQSSRYLVKRTGEKVFLECVQDMDHENMFWYRQDPGLGLRLIYFSYDVKMKEKGDIPEGYSVSREKKERFSLILESASTNQTSMYLCASSRREAAPSYEQYFGPGTRLTVT.

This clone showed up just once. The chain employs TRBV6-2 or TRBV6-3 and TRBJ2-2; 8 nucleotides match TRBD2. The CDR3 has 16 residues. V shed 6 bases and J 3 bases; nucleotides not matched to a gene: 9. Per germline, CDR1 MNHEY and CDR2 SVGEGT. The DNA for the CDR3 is TGTGCCAGCAGCCCAGCGGGAGCGAGCGACACCGGGGAGCTGTTTTTT. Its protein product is CASSPAGASDTGELFF.

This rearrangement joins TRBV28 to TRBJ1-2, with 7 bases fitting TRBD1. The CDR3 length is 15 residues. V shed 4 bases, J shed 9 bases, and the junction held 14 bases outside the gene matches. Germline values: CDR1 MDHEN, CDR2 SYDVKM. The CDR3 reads CASSSPGTEVRSYTF. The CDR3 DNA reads TGTGCCAGCAGTTCCCCCGGGACAGAGGTTCGGAGCTACACCTTC.

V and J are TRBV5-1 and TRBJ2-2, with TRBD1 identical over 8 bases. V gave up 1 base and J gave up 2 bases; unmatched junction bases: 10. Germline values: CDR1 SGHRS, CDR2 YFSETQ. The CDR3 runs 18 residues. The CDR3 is CASSLSSFAGGNTGELFF. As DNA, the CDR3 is TGCGCCAGCAGCTTGTCGTCCTTTGCAGGGGGCAACACCGGGGAGCTGTTTTTT.

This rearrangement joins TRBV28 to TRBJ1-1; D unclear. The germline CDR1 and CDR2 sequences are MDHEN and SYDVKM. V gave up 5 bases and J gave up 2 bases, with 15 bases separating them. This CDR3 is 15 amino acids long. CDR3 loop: CASSPLDMLNTEAFF. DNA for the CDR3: TGTGCCAGCAGTCCACTCGACATGCTAAACACTGAAGCTTTCTTT.

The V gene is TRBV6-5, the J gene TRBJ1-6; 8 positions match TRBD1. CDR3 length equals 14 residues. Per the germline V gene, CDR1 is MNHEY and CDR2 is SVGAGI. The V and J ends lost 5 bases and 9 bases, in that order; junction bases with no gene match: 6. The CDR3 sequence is CASSTQGASSPLHF. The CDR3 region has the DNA TGTGCCAGCAGTACTCAGGGGGCGAGTTCACCCCTCCACTTT.

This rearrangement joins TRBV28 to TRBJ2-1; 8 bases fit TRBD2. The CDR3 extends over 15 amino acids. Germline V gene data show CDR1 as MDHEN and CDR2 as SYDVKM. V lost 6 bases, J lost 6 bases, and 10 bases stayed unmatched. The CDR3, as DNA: TGTGCCAGCAGCCAGCGGGAGAGAATCCCCAATGAGCAGTTCTTC. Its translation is CASSQRERIPNEQFF.

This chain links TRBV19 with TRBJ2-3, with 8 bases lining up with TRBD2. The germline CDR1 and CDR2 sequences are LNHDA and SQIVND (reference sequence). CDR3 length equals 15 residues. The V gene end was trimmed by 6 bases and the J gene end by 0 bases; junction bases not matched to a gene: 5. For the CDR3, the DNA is TGTGCCAGTAGGGGTAGCGGGAAGAGCACAGATACGCAGTATTTT. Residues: CASRGSGKSTDTQYF.

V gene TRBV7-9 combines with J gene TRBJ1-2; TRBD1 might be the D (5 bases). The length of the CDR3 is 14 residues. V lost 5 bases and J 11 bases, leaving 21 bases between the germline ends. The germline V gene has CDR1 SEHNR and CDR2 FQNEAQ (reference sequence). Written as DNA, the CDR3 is TGTGCCAGCAGCCTAGACGGTGGGGCCTCACGGTACACCTTC. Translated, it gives CASSLDGGASRYTF.

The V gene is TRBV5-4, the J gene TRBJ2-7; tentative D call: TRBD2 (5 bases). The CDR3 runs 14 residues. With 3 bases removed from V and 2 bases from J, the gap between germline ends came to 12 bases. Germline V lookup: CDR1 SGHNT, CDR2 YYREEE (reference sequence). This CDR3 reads CASSSERQTYEQYF. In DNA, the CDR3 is TGTGCCAGCAGCTCCGAGCGGCAGACCTACGAGCAGTACTTC.

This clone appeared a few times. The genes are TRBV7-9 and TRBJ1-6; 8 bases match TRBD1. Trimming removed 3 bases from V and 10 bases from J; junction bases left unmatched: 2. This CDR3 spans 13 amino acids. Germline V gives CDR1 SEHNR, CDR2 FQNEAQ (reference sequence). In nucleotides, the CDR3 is TGTGCCAGCAGCTTCGGACAGGGATCACCCCTCCACTTT. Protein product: CASSFGQGSPLHF. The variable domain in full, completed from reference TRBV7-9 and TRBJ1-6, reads DTGVSQNPRHKITKRGQNVTFRCDPISEHNRLYWYRQTLGQGPEFLTYFQNEAQLEKSRLLSDRFSAERPKGSFSTLEIQRTEQGDSAMYLCASSFGQGSPLHFGNGTRLTVT.

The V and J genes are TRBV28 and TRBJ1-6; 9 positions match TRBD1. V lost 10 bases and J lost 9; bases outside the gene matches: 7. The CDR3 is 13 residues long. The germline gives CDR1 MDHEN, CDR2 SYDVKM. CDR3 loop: CATGGQGVSPLHF. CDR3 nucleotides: TGTGCCACCGGGGGACAGGGCGTTTCACCCCTCCACTTT. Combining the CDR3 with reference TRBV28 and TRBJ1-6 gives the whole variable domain DVKVTQSSRYLVKRTGEKVFLECVQDMDHENMFWYRQDPGLGLRLIYFSYDVKMKEKGDIPEGYSVSREKKERFSLILESASTNQTSMYLCATGGQGVSPLHFGNGTRLTVT.

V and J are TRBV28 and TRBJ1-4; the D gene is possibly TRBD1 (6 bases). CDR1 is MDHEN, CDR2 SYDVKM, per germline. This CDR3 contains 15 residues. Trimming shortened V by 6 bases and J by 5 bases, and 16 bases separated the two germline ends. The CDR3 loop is CASSRPGQLNEKLFF. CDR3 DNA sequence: TGTGCCAGCAGCCGACCGGGACAACTAAATGAAAAACTGTTTTTT.

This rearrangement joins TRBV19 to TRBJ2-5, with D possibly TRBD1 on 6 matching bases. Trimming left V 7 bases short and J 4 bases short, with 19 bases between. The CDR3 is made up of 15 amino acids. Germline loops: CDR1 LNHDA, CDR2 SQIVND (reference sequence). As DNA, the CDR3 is TGTGCCAGTAATAATCAAAGGGGGACCCCAGAGACCCAGTACTTC. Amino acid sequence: CASNNQRGTPETQYF.

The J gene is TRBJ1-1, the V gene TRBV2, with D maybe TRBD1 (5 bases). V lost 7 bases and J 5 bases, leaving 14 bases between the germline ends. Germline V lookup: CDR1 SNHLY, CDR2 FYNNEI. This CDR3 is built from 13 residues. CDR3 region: CASTDLSGTEAFF. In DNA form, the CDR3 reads TGTGCCAGCACCGATCTATCAGGGACTGAAGCTTTCTTT.

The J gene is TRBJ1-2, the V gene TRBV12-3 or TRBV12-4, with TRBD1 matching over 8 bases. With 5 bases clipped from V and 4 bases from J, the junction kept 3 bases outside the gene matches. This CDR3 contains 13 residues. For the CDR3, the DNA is TGTGCCAGCAGTGACAGGGGACCCTATGGCTACACCTTC. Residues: CASSDRGPYGYTF.

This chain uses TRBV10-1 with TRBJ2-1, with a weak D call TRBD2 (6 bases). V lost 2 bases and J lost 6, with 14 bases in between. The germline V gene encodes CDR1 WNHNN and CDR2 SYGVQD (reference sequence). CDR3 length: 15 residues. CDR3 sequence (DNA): TGCGCCAGCAGTGAGCACGGCGGGGAAAGCAATGAGCAGTTCTTC. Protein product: CASSEHGGESNEQFF.

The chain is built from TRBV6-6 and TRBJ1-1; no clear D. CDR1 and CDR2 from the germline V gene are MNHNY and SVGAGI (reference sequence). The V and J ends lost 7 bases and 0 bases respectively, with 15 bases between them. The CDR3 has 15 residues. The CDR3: CASTEIQDLNTEAFF. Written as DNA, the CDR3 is TGTGCCAGCACCGAGATTCAGGACTTGAACACTGAAGCTTTCTTT.

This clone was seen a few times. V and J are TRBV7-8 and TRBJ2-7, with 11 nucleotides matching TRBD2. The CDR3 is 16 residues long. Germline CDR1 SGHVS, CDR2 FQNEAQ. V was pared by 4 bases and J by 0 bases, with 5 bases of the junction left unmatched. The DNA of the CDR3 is TGTGCCAGCAGCTCAAGACTAGCGGGGTTCTCCTACGAGCAGTACTTC. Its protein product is CASSSRLAGFSYEQYF.

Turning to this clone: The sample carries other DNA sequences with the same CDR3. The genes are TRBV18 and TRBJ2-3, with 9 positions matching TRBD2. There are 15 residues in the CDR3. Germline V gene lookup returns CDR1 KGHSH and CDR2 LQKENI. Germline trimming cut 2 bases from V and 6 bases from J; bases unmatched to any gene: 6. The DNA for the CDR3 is TGTGCCAGCTCACCAGTAGCGGGAGTTTCGGATACGCAGTATTTT. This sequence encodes CASSPVAGVSDTQYF.